This TCR beta chain originates from a study of neurological immune-mediated disorders. 5'RACE employing 10-nucleotide random UMIs yielded the cDNA. Each CDR3 protein gets one entry after TCRdb re-called the 5' RACE reads with MiXCR. The sample lists roughly 48,000 distinct CDR3 sequences, around 13% occurring once. Study conclusions and caveats: The greatest TCR clonal expansion occurred in HTLV-1-associated myelopathy and the least in multiple sclerosis, which fell below healthy controls.

This CDR3 region has 12 residues. Germline V gene data show CDR1 as ENHRY and CDR2 as SYGVKD. The V end lost 0 bases, the J end lost 4 bases, and 3 bases lay between the germline ends. This clonotype came up many times. Its antigen is not known. The time point is: longitudinal time-point 2. PBMCs stored at -80 C, numbering 2 million, were the origin of the unsorted libraries. The chain carries TRBV10-3 and TRBJ1-2; D remains ambiguous. The TCR originated in a male donor with HTLV-1-associated myelopathy (HAM/TSP). The sequenced material came from PBMCs. The DNA of the CDR3 is TGTGCCATCAGTGAGTCAACCTATGGCTACACCTTC. Translating it yields CAISESTYGYTF.